Described below is a single TCR beta chain sequence and its context. This specimen comes from a study of blood T cell repertoires in COVID-19. The CDR3 contains 15 residues. V was trimmed by 5 bases and J by 0 bases, leaving 12 bases between them. In germline, CDR1 is SGHNT, CDR2 YENEEA. As processed by the authors: Reference gene primer amplification yielded estimated nucleated cell counts. Profiling relied on immunoSEQ multiplex PCR, and the TCRdb table lists in-frame clones only, not all of them. V and J calls and clone size follow that table, whereas D and trimming were derived from the DNA. Of about 100,000 clones listed, roughly 90% were seen once; the top ten hold more than 5.5%.

The rearrangement links TRBV11-3 to TRBJ2-3, with D unresolved. Sequenced material: peripheral blood. The receptor was isolated from a man aged 65 to 85 with acute or convalescent COVID-19. The CDR3 coding sequence is TGTGCCAGCAGCCGCCGAGGATCCAGCACAGATACGCAGTATTTT. Its protein is CASSRRGSSTDTQYF.